This is a list of T cell receptor beta chains from one sample in a study of shared clonotypes between healthy human individuals. Assay used: immunoSEQ multiplex PCR; TCRdb lists only in-frame clones, some missing. Of roughly 2.4 million clones listed, more than 90% were seen once; the top ten hold 0.1% to 0.15%. Input material: naive CD4+ T cells sorted from blood. Receptor source: a man aged 18 to 35 in good health. CDR3s include the opening cysteine and the closing phenylalanine or tryptophan. Each record gives: CDR3 protein, CDR3 DNA, V gene, CDR3 length, clone size, D gene, J gene. The D gene is left open where the match is weak. Clone size is not always given. Where it is, it says once, few, many or a class for expanded clones.

CASSPEGQGAWGTEAFF TGCGCCAGCAGCCCGGAGGGCCAGGGGGCTTGGGGCACTGAAGCTTTCTTT TRBV5-1 17 - TRBD1 TRBJ1-1
CASSEGAFSGNTIYF TGTGCCAGCAGTGAAGGAGCATTCTCTGGAAACACCATATATTTT TRBV6-1 15 - - TRBJ1-3
CASSPKGQIDGYTF TGTGCCAGCTCACCAAAAGGGCAGATTGATGGCTACACCTTC TRBV18 14 once - TRBJ1-2
CASSVGLSNEQFF TGTGCCAGCAGCGTAGGACTTTCGAATGAGCAGTTCTTC TRBV9 13 - - TRBJ2-1
CATSPRRGGNTGELFF TGTGCCACCAGCCCCCGAAGGGGGGGTAACACCGGGGAGCTGTTTTTT TRBV15 16 - - TRBJ2-2
CASSLYRPPSYEQYF TGTGCCAGCAGCTTATACAGACCCCCCTCCTACGAGCAGTACTTC TRBV7-9 15 - - TRBJ2-7
CASSRGDRATSGNTIYF TGCGCCAGCAGCAGGGGAGACAGGGCAACCTCTGGAAACACCATATATTTT TRBV5-1 17 - TRBD1 TRBJ1-3
CASTPGALHGSPLHF TGTGCCAGCACCCCGGGGGCCTTACATGGTTCACCCCTCCACTTT TRBV7-2 15 - - TRBJ1-6
CASSLEWGPYNEQFF TGCGCCAGCAGCTTGGAGTGGGGGCCCTACAATGAGCAGTTCTTC TRBV5-1 15 once - TRBJ2-1
CACSGPGLAEDTQYF TGCGCCTGCTCCGGTCCGGGACTAGCCGAAGATACGCAGTATTTT TRBV10-2 15 - TRBD2 TRBJ2-3
CAWRGSSNSPLHF TGTGCCTGGAGGGGGTCGTCTAATTCACCCCTCCACTTT TRBV30 13 - - TRBJ1-6
CASGLWGGNTGELFF TGTGCTAGTGGTTTGTGGGGTGGGAACACCGGGGAGCTGTTTTTT TRBV12-5 15 - - TRBJ2-2
CATSRASAYNEQFF TGTGCCACCAGCAGGGCTAGCGCCTACAATGAGCAGTTCTTC TRBV15 14 - - TRBJ2-1
CASTGHISGANVLTF TGTGCCAGCACTGGACACATCTCTGGGGCCAACGTCCTGACTTTC TRBV28 15 - - TRBJ2-6
CASSHSGRGNEQYF TGTGCCAGCAGTCATTCGGGCCGGGGGAACGAGCAGTACTTC TRBV27 14 - - TRBJ2-7
CATSGMTGSGNTIYF TGTGCCACCAGCGGTATGACAGGTTCCGGAAACACCATATATTTT TRBV15 15 - - TRBJ1-3
CASSPSGQRNQPQHF TGTGCCAGCAGTCCATCGGGCCAGCGCAATCAGCCCCAGCATTTT TRBV6-5 15 - - TRBJ1-5
CASSLDRVPYYEQYF TGTGCCAGCAGCCTAGACAGGGTTCCCTACTACGAGCAGTACTTC TRBV7-2 15 - TRBD1 TRBJ2-7
CASSESWGGGYTF TGCGCCAGCAGTGAGTCGTGGGGAGGTGGCTACACCTTC TRBV10-2 13 - - TRBJ1-2
CASSGGGSYNEQFF TGTGCCAGCTCGGGGGGAGGCTCCTACAATGAGCAGTTCTTC TRBV9 14 - TRBD2 TRBJ2-1
CASSGTDQETQYF TGCGCCAGCAGCGGGACAGACCAAGAGACCCAGTACTTC TRBV5-1 13 - TRBD1 TRBJ2-5
CASSQDAGVYTDTQYF TGCGCCAGCAGCCAAGATGCAGGGGTTTACACAGATACGCAGTATTTT TRBV4-1 16 - - TRBJ2-3
CASSLVGSWGTDTQYF TGTGCCAGCAGCTTAGTTGGATCTTGGGGAACAGATACGCAGTATTTT TRBV11-2 16 - - TRBJ2-3
CASSPLSSYEQYF TGTGCCAGCTCACCTCTTAGCTCCTACGAGCAGTACTTC TRBV18 13 - - TRBJ2-7
CASSLPPFSASYEQYF TGTGCCAGCAGCTTGCCGCCCTTCTCGGCCTCCTACGAGCAGTACTTC TRBV5-4 16 - - TRBJ2-7
CASSLLIAGTLTGELFF TGTGCCAGCAGCCTGTTGATAGCGGGGACGCTCACCGGGGAGCTGTTTTTT TRBV5-6 17 - TRBD2 TRBJ2-2
CASSLDKNTEAFF TGTGCCAGCAGTCTCGACAAGAACACTGAAGCTTTCTTT TRBV6-6 13 - - TRBJ1-1
CASSFGGGTDTQYF TGTGCCAGCAGCTTCGGGGGGGGCACAGATACGCAGTATTTT TRBV7-9 14 - TRBD2 TRBJ2-3
CASSRGQGDSPLHF TGTGCCAGCAGTAGGGGACAGGGGGATTCACCCCTCCACTTT TRBV6-5 14 - TRBD1 TRBJ1-6
CASSRGTSGGAGELFF TGTGCCAGCAGCCGCGGGACTAGCGGGGGGGCCGGGGAGCTGTTTTTT TRBV2 16 - TRBD2 TRBJ2-2
CASSLAGGNEQFF TGTGCCAGCAGCTTAGCGGGGGGGAATGAGCAGTTCTTC TRBV11-2 13 - TRBD2 TRBJ2-1
CASTTPDRGRWNEQYF TGTGCCAGCACCACGCCTGACAGGGGGCGATGGAACGAGCAGTACTTC TRBV27 16 - TRBD1 TRBJ2-7
CASSFGRGRGDEQFF TGTGCCAGCAGCTTCGGGCGGGGGCGAGGGGATGAGCAGTTCTTC TRBV6-6 15 - - TRBJ2-1
CASSLDFVTDYGYTF TGCGCCAGCAGCTTGGATTTTGTGACAGACTATGGCTACACCTTC TRBV5-1 15 - - TRBJ1-2
CASSPGLVMGEQYF TGTGCCAGCAGCCCGGGACTGGTGATGGGAGAGCAGTACTTC TRBV5-6 14 - - TRBJ2-7
CASSLGGTSDQETQYF TGTGCCAGCAGTTTAGGCGGGACTAGCGACCAAGAGACCCAGTACTTC TRBV28 16 - TRBD2 TRBJ2-5
CASSWGQGNSPLHF TGTGCCAGCAGTTGGGGACAAGGGAATTCACCCCTCCACTTT TRBV27 14 - - TRBJ1-6
CAWGNRGPNYGYTF TGTGCCTGGGGCAACAGGGGGCCCAACTATGGCTACACCTTC TRBV30 14 - TRBD1 TRBJ1-2
CATSRGGSGYTF TGTGCCACCAGCAGAGGGGGGTCTGGCTACACCTTC TRBV15 12 - - TRBJ1-2